Presented here are 20 T cell receptor beta chains from one specimen sequenced in a study of blood T cells in healthy people across ages. Together with a sample-barcoded 5' primer, a J-beta primer mix was included in a second PCR lasting about 7 to 11 cycles. TCRdb analysed the 5' RACE reads with MiXCR anew, one entry per CDR3 protein. The table shows approximately 2,000,000 distinct CDR3 sequences, with roughly 43% occurring only once. The sequenced sample consisted of blood. The receptors were gathered from a human donor in good health.

V is TRBV6-5 and J is TRBJ2-4; the D is unclear. The J call is uncertain, as TRBJ2-7 better fits the DNA end. This CDR3 spans 13 amino acids. Germline loops: CDR1 MNHEY, CDR2 SVGAGI. The CDR3 region is CASSSVPAYEQYF. As DNA, the CDR3 is TGTGCCAGCAGTTCCGTTCCGGCCTACGAGCAGTACTTC.

This chain links TRBV28 with TRBJ2-5; 7 bases fit TRBD2. CDR3 length equals 15 residues. In germline, CDR1 is MDHEN, CDR2 SYDVKM. V lost 3 bases to trimming and J lost 1 base; unmatched junction nucleotides: 5. The chain's CDR3 is CASSFAGEIQETQYF. CDR3 DNA: TGTGCCAGCAGTTTTGCGGGGGAAATCCAAGAGACCCAGTACTTC.

The gene calls are TRBV5-1 and TRBJ1-2, with D unresolved. This CDR3 has 16 amino acids. Per germline, CDR1 SGHRS and CDR2 YFSETQ. V lost 0 bases and J 0 bases, leaving 12 bases between the germline ends. The CDR3 coding sequence is TGCGCCAGCAGCTTGGGACGTGGGAGTACTAACTATGGCTACACCTTC. Encoded protein: CASSLGRGSTNYGYTF.

There are many counts of this clonotype. The V gene is TRBV12-3 or TRBV12-4, the J gene TRBJ1-2; possibly TRBD1 for D (6 bases). The CDR3 length is 14 residues. Trimming shortened V by 7 bases and J by 4 bases, and 16 bases separated the two germline ends. The CDR3 loop is CASTQWGGFYGYTF. In nucleotides, the CDR3 is TGTGCCAGCACCCAGTGGGGGGGCTTCTATGGCTACACCTTC.

This clonotype has a handful of counts. The rearrangement links TRBV7-9 to TRBJ1-1; no clear D. V dropped 2 bases and J dropped 1 base, with 11 bases sitting between them. The germline V gene encodes CDR1 SEHNR and CDR2 FQNEAQ (reference sequence). The CDR3 is 15 amino acids. The DNA for the CDR3 is TGTGCCAGCAGCTTAACTAATCATAGGAACACTGAAGCTTTCTTT. Its translation is CASSLTNHRNTEAFF.

Only a few counts were recorded for this clonotype. CDR3 nucleotides: TGCAGCGTTGATGGAGGGGGCTCAATTGGCACAGATACGCAGTATTTT. It encodes CSVDGGGSIGTDTQYF. V gene TRBV29-1 combines with J gene TRBJ2-3; perhaps TRBD1 as D (7 bases). Trimming pared 3 bases from V and 1 base from J, leaving 17 bases between. The CDR3 totals 16 residues. Germline CDR1 reads SQVTM; CDR2 reads ANQGSEA.

The genes are TRBV7-9 and TRBJ1-2, with 7 bases fitting TRBD1. This CDR3 is 14 amino acids long. V was clipped by 6 bases and J by 3 bases; unmatched bases: 7. Germline-derived CDR1 and CDR2 are SEHNR and FQNEAQ (reference sequence). In DNA form, the CDR3 reads TGTGCCAGCAGAAGAGGGGGCGAGGACTATGGCTACACCTTC. The encoded protein is CASRRGGEDYGYTF.

V usage is TRBV10-3 and J usage is TRBJ2-2, with D uncertain. V was clipped by 4 bases and J by 7 bases, with 4 bases between them. Germline CDR1 and CDR2: ENHRY and SYGVKD. CDR3 length: 11 amino acids. The CDR3 DNA is TGTGCCATCAGTGCGGACGGGGAGCTGTTTTTT. The encoded protein is CAISADGELFF.

As for this clonotype: One junction end does not reproduce the germline sequence, and a read error may be involved. The rearrangement joins TRBV24-1 to TRBJ1-4; D is possibly TRBD1 (5 bases). The CDR3 contains 15 residues. CDR1 is KGHDR and CDR2 is SFDVKD in the germline V gene. For the CDR3, the DNA is TGCGCCACCAGTGATCCAGGGACTGAGAATGAAAAACTGTTTTTT. This codes for CATSDPGTENEKLFF.

The V and J genes are TRBV5-1 and TRBJ1-4; tentatively, D is TRBD1 (5 bases). Trimming removed 0 bases at V and 7 bases at J, with 10 bases between. Germline V gene lookup returns CDR1 SGHRS and CDR2 YFSETQ. CDR3 length equals 14 residues. The CDR3 is CASSLDTGGEKLFF. CDR3 nucleotides: TGCGCCAGCAGCTTGGATACGGGGGGTGAAAAACTGTTTTTT.

This clonotype was counted between two and nine times. A read error may be the cause here, since a much bigger clone is one base away. The chain carries TRBV6-6 and TRBJ2-7; TRBD2 matches at 8 bases. Per germline, CDR1 MNHNY and CDR2 SVGAGI (reference sequence). V was clipped by 2 bases and J by 6 bases; unmatched bases: 15. This CDR3 is 17 amino acids long. CDR3 sequence (DNA): TGTGCCAGCAGTTACGGGGCTAGCGGGTCTAGGCGGGGCGAGCAGTACTTC. Translating it yields CASSYGASGSRRGEQYF.

V usage is TRBV7-9 and J usage is TRBJ2-3; TRBD2 matches at 9 bases. The CDR3 is 16 residues long. Germline CDR1 is SEHNR and CDR2 is FQNEAQ (reference sequence). V shed 0 bases and J 5 bases; nucleotides not matched to a gene: 6. The CDR3 is CASSLAAGGHEDTQYF. CDR3 coding DNA: TGTGCCAGCAGCTTAGCGGCGGGGGGGCATGAAGATACGCAGTATTTT.

CDR3: CASSIDRGEETQYF. In nucleotides, the CDR3 is TGTGCCAGCAGCATTGACAGGGGTGAAGAGACCCAGTACTTC. The rearrangement joins TRBV6-1 to TRBJ2-5, with 8 bases aligning to TRBD1. Germline V lookup: CDR1 MNHNS, CDR2 SASEGT. Trimming took 6 bases from V and 3 from J; bases not matched to a gene: 6. This CDR3 spans 14 amino acids.

This clonotype was seen only once. The chain links TRBV12-3 or TRBV12-4 to TRBJ2-3, with D perhaps TRBD1 (5 bases). This CDR3 comprises 13 residues. The V end lost 6 bases, the J end lost 6 bases, and 13 bases lay between the germline ends. The CDR3 reads CASRDTGFDTQYF. In nucleotides, the CDR3 is TGTGCCAGCAGGGACACGGGTTTTGATACGCAGTATTTT.

The CDR3 DNA reads as TGCGCCAGCAGCTTGGGGGGACAGAACACCGGGGAGCTGTTTTTT. Protein: CASSLGGQNTGELFF. The chain couples TRBV5-1 to TRBJ2-2; possibly TRBD1 for D (6 bases). Trimming took off 0 bases at V and 1 base at J, with 7 bases between the two ends. The CDR3 length is 15 residues. Germline CDR1 is SGHRS and CDR2 is YFSETQ.

This clonotype was seen a few times. Germline and junction disagree at one end, which may indicate a read error. The rearrangement links TRBV6-4 to TRBJ2-3, with a weak D call TRBD2 (5 bases). CDR3 length: 13 residues. Germline V CDR1 and CDR2: MRHNA, SNTAGT. CDR3 sequence: CASRDSYTDTQYF. The CDR3, as DNA: TGTGCCAGCAGGGACTCCTACACAGATACGCAGTATTTT.

CDR3 sequence reads: CASTKQGNEQFF. CDR3 DNA: TGTGCCAGCACGAAACAGGGCAATGAGCAGTTCTTC. This sequence joins TRBV12-3 or TRBV12-4 and TRBJ2-1; a weak D match, TRBD1 (6 bases). Trimming stripped 7 bases from V and 6 bases from J, with 10 bases between. The CDR3 spans 12 residues.

This chain connects TRBV19 to TRBJ1-1; 8 bases align to TRBD1. Trimming removed 5 bases from V and 5 bases from J; junction bases left unmatched: 10. This CDR3 is 15 amino acids long. The germline V gene has CDR1 LNHDA and CDR2 SQIVND (reference sequence). CDR3 region: CASSPRTGLVTEAFF. The CDR3 DNA sequence: TGTGCCAGTAGTCCCCGGACAGGGCTCGTGACTGAAGCTTTCTTT. Full variable domain (remainder filled in from reference TRBV19 and TRBJ1-1): DGGITQSPKYLFRKEGQNVTLSCEQNLNHDAMYWYRQDPGQGLRLIYYSQIVNDFQKGDIAEGYSVSREKKESFPLTVTSAQKNPTAFYLCASSPRTGLVTEAFFGQGTRLTVV.

This clonotype has a handful of counts. The chain uses TRBV7-9 and TRBJ1-2; D gene uncertain. V lost 4 bases and J lost 6, with 9 bases in between. This CDR3 is 12 amino acids long. CDR1 is SEHNR and CDR2 is FQNEAQ in the germline V gene (reference sequence). Written as DNA, the CDR3 is TGTGCCAGCAGCTCCCTCTTTGATGGCTACACCTTC. As protein: CASSSLFDGYTF. The whole variable domain, remainder taken from reference TRBV7-9 and TRBJ1-2, is DTGVSQNPRHKITKRGQNVTFRCDPISEHNRLYWYRQTLGQGPEFLTYFQNEAQLEKSRLLSDRFSAERPKGSFSTLEIQRTEQGDSAMYLCASSSLFDGYTFGSGTRLTVV.

The gene calls are TRBV10-3 and TRBJ2-5, with a weak D call TRBD1 (5 bases). Germline V gene sequence: CDR1 ENHRY, CDR2 SYGVKD. The length of the CDR3 is 14 residues. V lost 0 bases and J 1 base, leaving 6 bases between the germline ends. In nucleotides, the CDR3 is TGTGCCATCAGTGAGTCTGACAGCCAAGAGACCCAGTACTTC. Translating it yields CAISESDSQETQYF.